A selection of T cell receptor beta chains follows, all from one sample in a study of shared clonotypes between healthy human individuals. Measured with immunoSEQ multiplex PCR; TCRdb has only the in-frame clones, and not every one. Here the sample spans about 1.1 million clones, around 78% being singletons. The sequencing sample was made of memory CD4+ T cells from PBMCs. The origin of the receptors is a man aged 18 to 30 in good health. Some clones in this sample may be carry-over from other donors' samples. CDR3s include the opening cysteine and the closing phenylalanine or tryptophan.

J gene,V gene,CDR3 protein
TRBJ1-5,TRBV19,CASSIRQPTGAPQHF
TRBJ1-1,TRBV5-1,CASSLEFENMNTEAFF
TRBJ1-2,TRBV19,CASSTTVGRNYGYTF
TRBJ2-7,TRBV6-6,CASSQPTGGYYEQYF
TRBJ2-3,TRBV7-8,CASNNQGGRTDTQYF
TRBJ2-1,TRBV6-6,CASSYSSKNTQNEQFF
TRBJ2-1,TRBV5-1,CASSLDTAYNEQFF
TRBJ1-6,TRBV4-2,CASSQDLGSGGTPLHF
TRBJ2-3,TRBV9,CASSVVGRSTDTQYF
TRBJ1-2,TRBV9,CASSPDRVSYGYTF
TRBJ2-2,TRBV7-3,CASSLAGPGTGELFF
TRBJ1-2,TRBV19,CASTWADRDGYTF
TRBJ1-5,TRBV19,CASSSGVVDQPQHF
TRBJ2-5,TRBV9,CASSVTGTVQETQYF
TRBJ2-7,TRBV7-2,CASSQVLAAPYEQYF
TRBJ2-1,TRBV7-2,CASSLSGRFYNEQFF
TRBJ2-1,TRBV4-2,CASSQAPGLAGGDEQFF
TRBJ2-3,TRBV28,CASRDSSGRLADTQYF
TRBJ1-1,TRBV6-5,CASSKPSSTEAFF
TRBJ1-1,TRBV18,CASSPGNSGNTEAFF
TRBJ2-1,TRBV5-1,CASSPGDSYNEQFF
TRBJ2-5,TRBV2,CASSWTRGETQYF
TRBJ2-1,TRBV27,CASRPRDRPNNEQFF
TRBJ1-5,TRBV5-5,CASSLIGDNQPQHF
TRBJ2-1,TRBV5-4,CASSGRTRAGNEQFF
TRBJ2-1,TRBV6-1,CASSLEGLPNNEQFF
TRBJ2-5,TRBV5-1,CASNVGLASETQYF
TRBJ2-7,TRBV11-2,CASSLGPGKQYEQYF
TRBJ2-7,TRBV14,CASSQAYRGRFEQYF
TRBJ2-5,TRBV7-2,CASSSTGHGGETQYF
TRBJ2-7,TRBV21-1,CASSTRLAGAPYEQYF
TRBJ2-3,TRBV11-1,CASSSTAERVRRVDTQYF
TRBJ1-2,TRBV27,CASRKTGFGGGYTF
TRBJ2-7,TRBV29-1,CSVVASGRARSLPEQYF
TRBJ2-2,TRBV2,CASRGGLAANTGELFF
TRBJ1-2,TRBV5-1,CASSLNTGTGNYGYTF
TRBJ2-3,TRBV6-1,CASTISGFTDTQYF
TRBJ2-6,TRBV19,CASSTLGTGANVLTF
TRBJ2-1,TRBV13,CASSYQADRRTNEQFF
TRBJ2-7,TRBV6-5,CASSPQQGSYEQYF
TRBJ2-1,TRBV18,CASSEKTSSYNEQFF
TRBJ1-2,TRBV5-5,CASSPSTYVGGYTF
TRBJ1-1,TRBV7-9,CASSSTQGTEAFF